Presented here are 6 T cell receptor beta chains from one specimen sequenced in a study of blood T cell repertoires in COVID-19. The method was immunoSEQ multiplex PCR; TCRdb's version includes in-frame clones alone and lacks a portion of them. In the table there are approximately 500,000 clones, nearly 90% of which are singletons. Sample: peripheral blood. The receptors originated from a young man with COVID-19, enrolled during active disease.

The chain uses TRBV11-3 and TRBJ2-3, with 9 positions matching TRBD2. The CDR3 contains 16 residues. Germline CDR1 SGHNT, CDR2 YENEEA. V lost 2 bases, J lost 4 bases, and 7 bases stayed unmatched. The DNA of the CDR3 is TGTGCCAGCAGCTTACGGGGACTAGCAGAGCCAGATACGCAGTATTTT. Translation: CASSLRGLAEPDTQYF.

The chain has TRBV10-1 and TRBJ1-4; 9 bases match TRBD1. The CDR3 spans 14 residues. With V trimmed by 4 bases and J by 7 bases, 4 bases remained unmatched. Per the germline V gene, CDR1 is WNHNN and CDR2 is SYGVQD (reference sequence). In DNA form, the CDR3 reads TGCGCCAGCAGTGGAGGGACAGGGCCTGAAAAACTGTTTTTT. Amino acids: CASSGGTGPEKLFF.

The rearrangement uses TRBV7-9 and TRBJ2-5, with 9 bases fitting TRBD2. The V segment lost 0 bases and the J segment 5 bases; nucleotides outside the gene matches: 4. The CDR3 is 15 amino acids. The germline CDR1 and CDR2 sequences are SEHNR and FQNEAQ (reference sequence). This chain's CDR3 is CASSLASGSGETQYF. The DNA of the CDR3 is TGTGCCAGCAGCTTAGCTAGCGGGAGCGGTGAGACCCAGTACTTC.

This clone was seen a few times. J is TRBJ2-7 and V is TRBV24-1, with a weak D call TRBD1 (6 bases). There are 16 residues in the CDR3. Germline lookup yields CDR1 KGHDR and CDR2 SFDVKD. Trimming pared 2 bases from V and 4 bases from J, leaving 17 bases between. The CDR3 nucleotides read TGTGCCACCAGTGATTCGGACAGCGAAAGGGCGTACGAGCAGTACTTC. Its translation: CATSDSDSERAYEQYF.

The chain recombines TRBV6-1 with TRBJ2-5; 7 bases are shared with TRBD1. V lost 3 bases, J lost 6 bases, and 7 bases stayed unmatched. This CDR3 spans 14 amino acids. Germline CDR1 and CDR2: MNHNS and SASEGT. This CDR3 is CASSDRDRIKTQYF. The CDR3 DNA reads TGTGCCAGCAGTGACCGGGACAGAATAAAGACCCAGTACTTC.

This chain joins TRBV7-9 and TRBJ2-3; 9 positions agree with TRBD1. Germline CDR1 and CDR2: SEHNR and FQNEAQ (reference sequence). CDR3 length equals 16 residues. V shed 1 base, J shed 5 bases, and the junction held 7 bases outside the gene matches. CDR3 sequence: CASSLEADRGRDTQYF. DNA for the CDR3: TGTGCCAGCAGCTTAGAAGCGGACAGGGGCAGAGATACGCAGTATTTT. The whole variable domain, filled in from reference TRBV7-9 and TRBJ2-3, reads DTGVSQNPRHKITKRGQNVTFRCDPISEHNRLYWYRQTLGQGPEFLTYFQNEAQLEKSRLLSDRFSAERPKGSFSTLEIQRTEQGDSAMYLCASSLEADRGRDTQYFGPGTRLTVL.